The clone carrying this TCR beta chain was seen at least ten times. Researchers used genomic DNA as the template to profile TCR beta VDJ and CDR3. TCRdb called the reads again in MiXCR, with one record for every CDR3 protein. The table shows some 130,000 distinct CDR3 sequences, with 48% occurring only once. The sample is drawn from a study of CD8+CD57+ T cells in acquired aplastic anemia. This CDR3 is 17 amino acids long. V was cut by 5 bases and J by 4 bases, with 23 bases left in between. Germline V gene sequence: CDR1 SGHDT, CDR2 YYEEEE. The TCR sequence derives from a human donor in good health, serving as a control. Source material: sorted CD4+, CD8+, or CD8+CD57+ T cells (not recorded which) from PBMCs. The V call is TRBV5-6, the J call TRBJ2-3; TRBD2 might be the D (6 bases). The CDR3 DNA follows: TGTGCCAGCAGTCATGGATCAGCGGGCTTAATCTCAGATACGCAGTATTTT. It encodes CASSHGSAGLISDTQYF.